Listed here is a single T cell receptor (beta chain). The antigen is unknown. The sample belongs to a study of blood T cells in healthy people across ages. Using a J-beta primer mix together with a sample-barcoded 5' primer, a second PCR was run for about 6 to 12 cycles. TCRdb fed the 5' RACE reads into MiXCR, producing one record per CDR3 protein. The sample contains about 840,000 distinct CDR3 sequences, roughly 28% of which appear only once. The germline CDR1 and CDR2 sequences are KGHSH and LQKENI. The V and J ends lost 5 bases and 1 base, in that order; junction bases with no gene match: 6. The CDR3 is made up of 15 amino acids. Findings and caveats of the study: Roughly linearly, TCR beta diversity per million T cells fell as age increased.

In addition, the sample was reused for a study of T cells of mothers and their children. From that paper: Input to cDNA synthesis comprised all extracted RNA, at a ratio of roughly 1.6 ug per 15 ul.

Source material: blood. This chain links TRBV18 with TRBJ1-1; 8 bases are shared with TRBD1. The source of this sequence is a middle-aged woman in good health. The CDR3 sequence: CASSSGQGQNTEAFF. The DNA for the CDR3 is TGTGCCAGCTCATCTGGACAGGGCCAGAACACTGAAGCTTTCTTT. Full variable domain (rest looked up from reference TRBV18 and TRBJ1-1): NAGVMQNPRHLVRRRGQEARLRCSPMKGHSHVYWYRQLPEEGLKFMVYLQKENIIDESGMPKERFSAEFPKEGPSILRIQQVVRGDSAAYFCASSSGQGQNTEAFFGQGTRLTVV.